This passage covers 3 T cell receptor beta chains from one sample sequenced in a study of T cell changes during pregnancy in multiple sclerosis. The table came from immunoSEQ multiplex PCR; TCRdb's copy has only in-frame clones and leaves some out. This sample has about 30,000 clones, with more than 75% found just once. The starting material was CD4+ T cells from peripheral blood mononuclear cells, obtained in the second trimester of pregnancy. The receptors stem from a female donor in good health, enrolled as a control in a pregnancy study.

The chain employs TRBV7-2 and TRBJ2-2; 10 bases map to TRBD2. V shed 0 bases, J shed 2 bases, and the junction held 3 bases outside the gene matches. Germline V gives CDR1 SGHTA, CDR2 FQGNSA. This CDR3 contains 17 residues. The CDR3 DNA reads TGTGCCAGCAGCTTAGCGCGGACTAGCGGAAACACCGGGGAGCTGTTTTTT. Translated, it gives CASSLARTSGNTGELFF.

The chain has TRBV28 and TRBJ2-3, with 9 bases lining up with TRBD1. Germline loops: CDR1 MDHEN, CDR2 SYDVKM. J was trimmed by 9 bases and V by 4 bases; bases with no gene match: 11. CDR3 length equals 15 residues. In DNA, the CDR3 is TGTGCCAGCAGTTCAACCGGGACAGGGCATGAGACGCAGTATTTT. The encoded protein is CASSSTGTGHETQYF.

This chain connects TRBV29-1 to TRBJ2-3; 11 nucleotides agree with TRBD1. Germline V lookup: CDR1 SQVTM, CDR2 ANQGSEA. This CDR3 region has 13 residues. With V trimmed by 3 bases and J by 4 bases, 0 bases remained unmatched. The CDR3 loop is CSVEGQGADTQYF. CDR3 DNA sequence: TGCAGCGTTGAGGGACAGGGGGCAGATACGCAGTATTTT.